This T cell receptor beta chain is from a study of blood T cell repertoires in COVID-19. Across the whole study: Specimens from acute and convalescent COVID-19 originated in the United States, Italy and Spain.

Sequenced by immunoSEQ multiplex PCR; TCRdb stores in-frame clones only, minus some. The table records 150,000 to 200,000 clones, about 79% of them present only once. This CDR3 region has 13 residues. CDR1 SGHAT and CDR2 FQNNGV come from the germline V gene. With 1 base removed from V and 2 bases from J, the gap between germline ends came to 6 bases. Specimen: peripheral blood. The rearrangement joins TRBV11-2 to TRBJ2-7, with D uncertain. The receptor comes from a woman between 70 and 85 years old with acute or convalescent COVID-19. CDR3 residues: CASSLVQAYEQYF. Here the CDR3 DNA reads TGTGCCAGCAGCTTAGTTCAGGCCTACGAGCAGTACTTC.